This is a list of T cell receptor beta chains from one sample in a study of T cells after posttransplantation cyclophosphamide. Method: immunoSEQ multiplex PCR; TCRdb's copy keeps in-frame clones and lacks some. The sample shows about 21,000 clones, over 75% of them seen only once. Material: PBMCs, obtained around 380 days after allogeneic stem cell transplant with calcineurin inhibitor and methotrexate. Receptor source: a female patient younger than 45 who received an allogeneic stem cell transplant from an unrelated donor, was CMV-positive, and had acute and chronic GVHD. Some T cells may possibly be graft donor cells. The CDR3 runs from the conserved cysteine through the conserved F or W. The order of the fields is D gene, J gene, CDR3 length, clone size, V gene, CDR3 DNA, CDR3 protein. D genes are given only for firm matches. A clone size is listed for some rows: how often the clone was seen (once, few, many), or a class if it is expanded.

TRBD1,TRBJ1-5,16,once,TRBV6-5,TGTGCCAGCAGTTACTCGGCAGGGGGAACAGAGCAGCCCCAGCATTTT,CASSYSAGGTEQPQHF
TRBD2,TRBJ2-1,16,.,TRBV11-2,TGTGCCAGCAGCTTAGTTCGACTAGCGGGAATCAATGAGCAGTTCTTC,CASSLVRLAGINEQFF
.,TRBJ2-3,13,.,TRBV6-5,TGTGCCAGCAGTTACCGGGGAGAAGATACGCAGTATTTT,CASSYRGEDTQYF
.,TRBJ2-7,13,.,TRBV6-5,TGTGCCAGCAGTTACCACAGGAACTACGAGCAGTACTTC,CASSYHRNYEQYF
.,TRBJ1-5,18,.,TRBV7-8,TGTGCCAGCAGCTTCGTGGGAGGGAGAAGCCCTAGCAATCAGCCCCAGCATTTT,CASSFVGGRSPSNQPQHF
.,TRBJ1-1,14,.,TRBV19,TGTGCCAGTAGTATCTGGGGACAAAACACTGAAGCTTTCTTT,CASSIWGQNTEAFF
.,TRBJ2-2,13,.,TRBV27,TGTGCCAGCAGTTCCCGACAGACCGGGGAGCTGTTTTTT,CASSSRQTGELFF
.,TRBJ1-1,12,.,TRBV28,TGTGCCAGCAGTTCAGTGAACACTGAAGCTTTCTTT,CASSSVNTEAFF
TRBD2,TRBJ2-3,18,.,TRBV9,TGTGCCAGCAGCGTAGAGCGGGAGGGCCCGTTGGGGGTAGATACGCAGTATTTT,CASSVEREGPLGVDTQYF
.,TRBJ2-7,15,.,TRBV7-8,TGTGCCAGCAGCCTTAATTCCGGGACTGCCCGGGAGCAGTACTTC,CASSLNSGTAREQYF
TRBD1,TRBJ2-5,14,.,TRBV19,TGTGCCAGTAGGCCAGGACAGGGAGGAGAGACCCAGTACTTC,CASRPGQGGETQYF
TRBD1,TRBJ1-6,14,once,TRBV11-2,TGTGCCAGCAGCGCCAGGGGACAGGATTCACCCCTCCACTTT,CASSARGQDSPLHF
TRBD2,TRBJ2-1,18,.,TRBV5-8,TGTGCCAGCAGCTTCCAGCGGGAGGGCCTGTCCCTCTACAATGAGCAGTTCTTC,CASSFQREGLSLYNEQFF
.,TRBJ1-1,13,.,TRBV15,TGTGCCACCAGCTCGCGGGACAACACTGAAGCTTTCTTT,CATSSRDNTEAFF
TRBD2,TRBJ2-3,17,.,TRBV7-3,TGTGCCAGCAGCTCGGGACTAGCGGGGCGGGGCACAGATACGCAGTATTTT,CASSSGLAGRGTDTQYF
.,TRBJ2-1,16,.,TRBV19,TGTGCCAGTAGTAGGGCGACCCCCTCTGGGTACAATGAGCAGTTCTTC,CASSRATPSGYNEQFF
TRBD1,TRBJ1-1,15,few,TRBV10-1,TGCGCCAGCAGTGAACAGGGGGCAGGGGGCACTGAAGCTTTCTTT,CASSEQGAGGTEAFF
.,TRBJ2-4,14,.,TRBV4-3,TGCGCCAGCAGTCCCGGGACATCGTACAACATTCAGTACTTC,CASSPGTSYNIQYF
.,TRBJ1-1,14,.,TRBV27,TGTGCCAGCAGTTTCGGGGGGCGCAGCACTGAAGCTTTCTTT,CASSFGGRSTEAFF
TRBD2,TRBJ2-3,15,.,TRBV19,TGTGCCAGTAGACCAGCGGGAGCGGGGTCAGATACGCAGTATTTT,CASRPAGAGSDTQYF
TRBD1,TRBJ2-5,17,.,TRBV4-1,TGCGCCAGCAGCCGACAGACAGGGGGCACCTTAGGAGAGACCCAGTACTTC,CASSRQTGGTLGETQYF
TRBD1,TRBJ1-6,19,.,TRBV30,TGTGCCTGGATAGCCGCCGGGACAGGGGAACCCTCCTATAATTCACCCCTCCACTTT,CAWIAAGTGEPSYNSPLHF
.,TRBJ2-1,11,.,TRBV29-1,TGCAGCGTTGAATGGCGGAATGAGCAGTTCTTC,CSVEWRNEQFF
.,TRBJ2-5,13,once,TRBV5-8,TGTGCCAGCAGCTTCCGAGGTCAAGAGACCCAGTACTTC,CASSFRGQETQYF
.,TRBJ2-5,11,once,TRBV11-3,TGTGCCAGCAGCTTACGGGAGACCCAGTACTTC,CASSLRETQYF
TRBD1,TRBJ1-6,14,.,TRBV2,TGTGCCAGCAGTTGGGACAGGGGGTCTTCACCCCTCCACTTT,CASSWDRGSSPLHF
.,TRBJ1-1,13,.,TRBV18,TGTGCCAGCTCAACGACAGCGAACACTGAAGCTTTCTTT,CASSTTANTEAFF
.,TRBJ2-3,17,.,TRBV1,TGCACCAGCAGCCAAGATTTTGACCAGGAACCCACAGATACGCAGTATTTT,CTSSQDFDQEPTDTQYF
TRBD1,TRBJ1-1,12,.,TRBV6-6,TGTGCCAGCAGAACAGGGGGCACTGAAGCTTTCTTT,CASRTGGTEAFF
TRBD2,TRBJ2-1,15,.,TRBV19,TGTGCCAGTAGTATCCCTGGACTAGAGAGTAGTGAGCAGTTCTTC,CASSIPGLESSEQFF
.,TRBJ2-1,15,.,TRBV27,TGTGCCAGCAGTCCACCCCGAGCGAGACAGAATGAGCAGTTCTTC,CASSPPRARQNEQFF
TRBD2,TRBJ2-5,15,.,TRBV7-7,TGTGCTAGCAGCTTCCTACTAGCGGGAAAAGAGACCCAGTACTTC,CASSFLLAGKETQYF